A single sample gave rise to the 32 T cell receptor beta chains below, sequenced in a study of T-cell reconstitution after alpha-beta-depleted transplantation in children. The authors prepared the TCRbeta library with unique molecular identifiers. TCRdb fed the PCR reads into MiXCR, producing one record per CDR3 protein. The profile shows some 400,000 distinct CDR3 sequences, about a fifth of them singletons. Here the sequenced sample was PBMCs from the stem cell graft donor, taken from the stem cell graft. All receptors derive from a human donor who donated a stem cell graft to a child with acute myeloid leukemia.

This clonotype was detected a few times. The chain employs TRBV5-1 and TRBJ2-7; tentatively, D is TRBD1 (6 bases). The CDR3 is 14 residues long. The V gene lost 1 base and the J gene lost 0 bases, with 8 bases spanning the gap. Looked up from germline, CDR1 is SGHRS and CDR2 is YFSETQ. The DNA of the CDR3 is TGCGCCAGCAGCTTGCAGGGGTTCTCCTACGAGCAGTACTTC. It codes for CASSLQGFSYEQYF.

The J gene is TRBJ1-1, the V gene TRBV4-3; D is possibly TRBD1 (5 bases). Between the trimmed V and J ends, which lost 1 base and 6 bases, there was a span of 12 bases. This CDR3 comprises 14 residues. Germline assignment: CDR1 LGHNA and CDR2 YSLEER. Here the CDR3 reads CASSQGWGEAEAFF. CDR3 nucleotide sequence: TGCGCCAGCAGCCAAGGATGGGGGGAGGCTGAAGCTTTCTTT.

This clonotype appeared a single time. The gene calls are TRBV6-2 or TRBV6-3 and TRBJ2-5, with 14 bases aligning to TRBD2. CDR1 is MNHEY and CDR2 is SVGEGT in the germline V gene. The CDR3 runs to 15 residues. V lost 4 bases, J lost 3 bases, and 1 base stayed unmatched. CDR3 in amino acids: CASSSTSGGEETQYF. For the CDR3, the DNA is TGTGCCAGCAGTTCGACTAGCGGGGGGGAAGAGACCCAGTACTTC.

Regarding this clonotype: The CDR3 ends on some other residue instead of the conserved phenylalanine or tryptophan, so this is likely a read error. The rearrangement joins TRBV27 to TRBJ2-6, with D unresolved. Germline values: CDR1 MNHEY, CDR2 SMNVEV (reference sequence). V shed 4 bases and J shed 2 bases, with 6 bases lying between them. This CDR3 region has 14 residues. CDR3 sequence: CASSSLTGANVLTS. The DNA of the CDR3 is TGTGCCAGCAGTTCCCTAACTGGGGCCAACGTCCTGACTTCC.

This clonotype appeared a single time. With a much larger clone just one base away, this may be a read error. The J gene is TRBJ2-7, the V gene TRBV6-5; TRBD2 might be the D (6 bases). Germline V CDR1 and CDR2: MNHEY, SVGAGI. With 4 bases removed from V and 3 bases from J, the gap between germline ends came to 16 bases. The CDR3 totals 15 residues. CDR3 protein: CASSSGYGGLYEQYF. The CDR3 DNA sequence: TGTGCCAGCAGTTCCGGCTACGGGGGTCTCTACGAGCAGTACTTC.

This clonotype was counted ten times or more. The chain links TRBV24-1 to TRBJ2-7; a possible D gene is TRBD1 (5 bases). The CDR3 length is 13 residues. CDR1 KGHDR and CDR2 SFDVKD come from the germline V gene. With 3 bases removed from V and 3 bases from J, the gap between germline ends came to 8 bases. The CDR3 nucleotides read TGTGCCACCAGTGATATCGACAGCTACGAGCAGTACTTC. Amino acid sequence: CATSDIDSYEQYF.

This clonotype was counted a few times. This sequence joins TRBV7-2 and TRBJ2-5, with TRBD2 identical over 10 bases. This CDR3 comprises 16 residues. The germline V gene encodes CDR1 SGHTA and CDR2 FQGNSA. J lost 5 bases, V lost 4 bases, and 10 bases had no gene match. The CDR3 region has the DNA TGTGCCAGCAGCTGGGTCCTAGCGGGAGCTCCGGAGACCCAGTACTTC. Translated: CASSWVLAGAPETQYF.

The gene calls are TRBV18 and TRBJ2-1, with D maybe TRBD2 (6 bases). V lost 1 base and J lost 0, with 10 bases in between. The CDR3 runs to 16 residues. In germline, CDR1 is KGHSH, CDR2 LQKENI. In DNA, the CDR3 is TGTGCCAGCTCACCACGGGACTCCGACTCCTACAATGAGCAGTTCTTC. Residues: CASSPRDSDSYNEQFF.

A word on this clonotype: This may arise from a read error, as a much more abundant clone is one base away. This rearrangement joins TRBV3-1 to TRBJ2-3, with D unclear. The CDR3 totals 11 residues. Germline V gene data show CDR1 as LGHDT and CDR2 as YNNKEL (reference sequence). Trimming removed 0 bases from V and 5 bases from J, with 0 bases in between. The CDR3 nucleotides are TGTGCCAGCAGCCAAGAAGATACGCAGTATTTT. This translates into CASSQEDTQYF.

This clonotype came up many times. The chain carries TRBV20-1 and TRBJ2-7; D might be TRBD1 or TRBD2, each matching 5 bases. This CDR3 spans 15 amino acids. Germline values: CDR1 DFQATT, CDR2 SNEGSKA (reference sequence). The V end lost 0 bases, the J end lost 1 base, and 13 bases lay between the germline ends. CDR3 region: CSARDLGARSYEQYF. The CDR3 DNA follows: TGCAGTGCTAGAGATCTCGGGGCCAGATCCTACGAGCAGTACTTC.

The sample holds a few counts of this clonotype. The genes are TRBV27 and TRBJ1-5; TRBD1 might be the D (5 bases). This CDR3 spans 16 amino acids. Germline CDR1 and CDR2: MNHEY and SMNVEV (reference sequence). Trimming stripped 6 bases from V and 3 bases from J, with 18 bases between. CDR3 bases: TGTGCCAGCAGGGAGCTTCAGGGAAGAAACAATCAGCCCCAGCATTTT. It encodes CASRELQGRNNQPQHF.

This clonotype was counted many times. The chain joins TRBV20-1 to TRBJ1-2, with no clear D. The CDR3 is 11 residues long. The V gene lost 3 bases and the J gene lost 8 bases, with 10 bases spanning the gap. Per the germline V gene, CDR1 is DFQATT and CDR2 is SNEGSKA (reference sequence). Here the CDR3 DNA reads TGCAGTGCTAGTGGCGGCGCCGGCTACACCTTC. It specifies CSASGGAGYTF.

This clonotype was picked up a small number of times. The chain is built from TRBV24-1 and TRBJ2-2; TRBD1 matches 8 bases. Germline V gene sequence: CDR1 KGHDR, CDR2 SFDVKD. V shed 4 bases and J 6 bases; nucleotides not matched to a gene: 9. CDR3 length: 16 residues. In nucleotides, the CDR3 is TGTGCCACCAGTGAGTCGGACAGGGCTCGGTCCGGGGAGCTGTTTTTT. The encoded protein is CATSESDRARSGELFF.

This chain uses TRBV5-5 with TRBJ2-1, with TRBD2 matching over 11 bases. Per the germline V gene, CDR1 is SGHKS and CDR2 is YYEKEE (reference sequence). The CDR3 sequence is 14 residues long. V gave up 2 bases and J gave up 6 bases; unmatched junction bases: 1. The CDR3 region has the DNA TGTGCCAGCAGCTTTAGCGGGAGGGCCAATGAGCAGTTCTTC. Its translation is CASSFSGRANEQFF.

This clonotype was observed at least ten times. CDR3 protein: CASSPGQGNQPQHF. Written as DNA, the CDR3 is TGTGCCAGCAGCCCAGGACAGGGTAATCAGCCCCAGCATTTT. The rearrangement links TRBV7-2 to TRBJ1-5, with TRBD1 matching 8 bases. This CDR3 contains 14 residues. Trimming at V came to 5 bases and at J to 4 bases, leaving 4 bases not matched to a gene. Germline V gives CDR1 SGHTA, CDR2 FQGNSA.

This clonotype has at least ten counts. The CDR3 loop reads CSASPLTSGRENEQFF. CDR3 DNA sequence: TGCAGTGCTAGTCCACTGACTAGCGGGAGGGAGAATGAGCAGTTCTTC. This rearrangement joins TRBV20-1 to TRBJ2-1; TRBD2 matches at 14 bases. The germline gives CDR1 DFQATT, CDR2 SNEGSKA (reference sequence). The J segment lost 7 bases and the V segment lost 3 bases, leaving 8 bases of the junction unmatched. The CDR3 has 16 residues.

The gene calls are TRBV3-1 and TRBJ2-7; the match to TRBD1 covers 7 bases. The germline CDR1 and CDR2 sequences are LGHDT and YNNKEL (reference sequence). The CDR3 sequence is 14 residues long. The V gene end was trimmed by 6 bases and the J gene end by 3 bases; junction bases not matched to a gene: 8. CDR3 sequence reads: CASRGEQGSYEQYF. In nucleotides, the CDR3 is TGTGCCAGCAGGGGGGAACAGGGGAGCTACGAGCAGTACTTC.

This clonotype showed up just a few times. The chain combines TRBV15 with TRBJ1-1, with D possibly TRBD1 on 5 matching bases. This CDR3 has 15 residues. The V gene lost 0 bases and the J gene lost 0 bases, with 8 bases spanning the gap. CDR1 is LNHNV and CDR2 is YYDKDF in the germline V gene (reference sequence). CDR3 in DNA: TGTGCCACCAGCAGAGACCGGGGGGTGAACACTGAAGCTTTCTTT. Protein sequence: CATSRDRGVNTEAFF.

This clonotype was seen many times. The V and J genes are TRBV6-1 and TRBJ2-3; either TRBD1 or TRBD2 may supply D (6 bases each). Trimming removed 1 base at V and 11 bases at J, with 19 bases between. The CDR3 length is 15 residues. Germline CDR1 is MNHNS and CDR2 is SASEGT. CDR3 protein: CASSEDSGGGVKQYF. CDR3 bases: TGTGCCAGCAGTGAAGACAGCGGAGGGGGTGTAAAGCAGTATTTT.

This clonotype was seen at least ten times. The DNA for the CDR3 is TGCAGTGCTCCGGACAGGACGAGCTCTGGAAACACCATATATTTT. It encodes CSAPDRTSSGNTIYF. The J gene is TRBJ1-3, the V gene TRBV20-1; 7 positions agree with TRBD1. The V segment lost 5 bases and the J segment 0 bases; nucleotides outside the gene matches: 7. Germline lookup yields CDR1 DFQATT and CDR2 SNEGSKA (reference sequence). The CDR3 has 15 residues.

The chain joins TRBV2 to TRBJ2-7, with TRBD1 matching over 11 bases. This CDR3 comprises 15 residues. Germline loops: CDR1 SNHLY, CDR2 FYNNEI. Trimming took 6 bases from V and 3 from J; bases not matched to a gene: 7. The CDR3 is CASRVPGQGDYEQYF. CDR3 coding DNA: TGTGCCAGCAGGGTGCCGGGACAGGGGGACTACGAGCAGTACTTC. Supplemented by reference TRBV2 and TRBJ2-7, the full variable domain reads EPEVTQTPSHQVTQMGQEVILRCVPISNHLYFYWYRQILGQKVEFLVSFYNNEISEKSEIFDDQFSVERPDGSNFTLKIRSTKLEDSAMYFCASRVPGQGDYEQYFGPGTRLTVT.

The table lists this clonotype with a few counts. The rearrangement links TRBV7-3 to TRBJ2-1; 8 positions agree with TRBD2. There are 18 residues in the CDR3. Germline loops: CDR1 SGHTA, CDR2 FQGTGA. Unmatched junction bases numbered 17, after V lost 5 bases and J lost 5 bases. CDR3 sequence: CASSEKGGGAGANNEQFF. The CDR3 DNA reads as TGTGCCAGCAGCGAAAAGGGTGGAGGAGCGGGGGCTAACAATGAGCAGTTCTTC.

This clonotype appeared a few times. J is TRBJ2-1 and V is TRBV12-3 or TRBV12-4; tentative D call: TRBD1 (6 bases). The CDR3 covers 16 residues. V lost 5 bases and J lost 4, with 18 bases in between. This chain's CDR3 is CASSPGDRNSYNEQFF. CDR3 DNA: TGTGCCAGCAGTCCAGGGGACCGCAACTCTTACAATGAGCAGTTCTTC.

The J gene is TRBJ2-7, the V gene TRBV12-3 or TRBV12-4, with a tentative D call TRBD2 (5 bases). The CDR3 is 12 amino acids. V was clipped by 5 bases and J by 7 bases, with 12 bases between them. For the CDR3, the DNA is TGTGCCAGCAGTCCGGAGGTTGGGGAGCAGTACTTC. Protein: CASSPEVGEQYF.

V and J are TRBV4-1 and TRBJ2-7, with D perhaps matching TRBD1 or TRBD2 (5 bases each). Between the trimmed V and J ends, which lost 1 base and 3 bases, there was a span of 13 bases. CDR3 size: 15 residues. Germline values: CDR1 MGHRA, CDR2 YSYEKL. The CDR3 region is CASSQGDRPYYEQYF. CDR3 in DNA: TGCGCCAGCAGCCAAGGGGACCGCCCATACTACGAGCAGTACTTC.

This clonotype was detected ten times or more. The V gene is TRBV24-1, the J gene TRBJ2-3; 7 bases fit TRBD2. Germline trimming cut 9 bases from V and 5 bases from J; bases unmatched to any gene: 10. The CDR3 extends over 14 amino acids. From germline, CDR1 is KGHDR and CDR2 SFDVKD. In DNA, the CDR3 is TGTGCCACCGGTAACGCGGGAGCGAGAGATACGCAGTATTTT. Translating it yields CATGNAGARDTQYF.

This clonotype was counted a few times. The chain carries TRBV12-3 or TRBV12-4 and TRBJ2-1; 7 nucleotides align to TRBD1. The CDR3 consists of 14 residues. The trim removed 7 bases at V and 8 bases at J, leaving 11 bases unmatched. CDR3 residues: CASTPTGRVDEQFF. CDR3 sequence (DNA): TGTGCCAGCACCCCGACAGGGCGGGTCGATGAGCAGTTCTTC.

The rearrangement joins TRBV12-3 or TRBV12-4 to TRBJ2-1; D not resolved. Deletions cut 7 bases from V and 0 bases from J, with 7 bases between. CDR3 length equals 13 residues. The CDR3 here is CASTKNSYNEQFF. The CDR3 nucleotides are TGTGCCAGCACGAAGAACTCCTACAATGAGCAGTTCTTC.

The rearrangement links TRBV18 to TRBJ2-7; a possible D gene is TRBD1 (6 bases). The CDR3 covers 16 residues. Germline values: CDR1 KGHSH, CDR2 LQKENI. The germline V and J ends were trimmed by 2 bases and 2 bases, with 16 bases remaining between them. CDR3 nucleotide sequence: TGTGCCAGCTCACCAGTAGGGACACGGGTTCCCTACGAGCAGTACTTC. This sequence encodes CASSPVGTRVPYEQYF. Filled out from reference TRBV18 and TRBJ2-7, the complete variable domain reads NAGVMQNPRHLVRRRGQEARLRCSPMKGHSHVYWYRQLPEEGLKFMVYLQKENIIDESGMPKERFSAEFPKEGPSILRIQQVVRGDSAAYFCASSPVGTRVPYEQYFGPGTRLTVT.

The rearrangement uses TRBV25-1 and TRBJ2-7, with unresolved D. Germline V gene data show CDR1 as MGHDK and CDR2 as SYGVNS. Deletions cut 3 bases from V and 2 bases from J, with 14 bases between. This CDR3 comprises 15 residues. CDR3 region: CASSELKNDTYEQYF. CDR3 bases: TGTGCCAGCAGTGAGTTGAAGAACGACACCTACGAGCAGTACTTC.

This clonotype was counted between two and nine times. V is TRBV18 and J is TRBJ2-7; D not certain. This CDR3 spans 13 amino acids. Germline assignment: CDR1 KGHSH and CDR2 LQKENI. V dropped 3 bases and J dropped 7 bases, with 13 bases sitting between them. CDR3 nucleotides: TGTGCCAGCTCACCCGTGGACCAAGGTGAGCAGTACTTC. As protein: CASSPVDQGEQYF.

This clonotype came up many times. The chain joins TRBV7-3 to TRBJ2-1, with 8 bases lining up with TRBD2. Unmatched junction bases numbered 10, after V lost 6 bases and J lost 0 bases. This CDR3 has 17 amino acids. Per germline, CDR1 SGHTA and CDR2 FQGTGA. Written as DNA, the CDR3 is TGTGCCAGCAGGTCAGCGGGAGTCTATAGCTCCTACAATGAGCAGTTCTTC. Translating it yields CASRSAGVYSSYNEQFF.